The rows below give T cell receptor beta chains drawn from one sample of a study of T cell repertoires in cytomegalovirus infection. TCRdb fed the reads into MiXCR, producing one record per CDR3 protein. The data hold 45,000 to 75,000 distinct CDR3 sequences, with about 33% observed a single time. Their recognized antigens are unknown. What was sequenced was PBMCs, sequenced either directly or after in vitro stimulation (not recorded which). These receptors came from a human donor in good health (CMV status not recorded). Some clones in this sample may be carry-over from other donors' samples. Both conserved end residues are part of each CDR3. D genes are given only for firm matches. Not every row has a clone size; where given, it reads once, few, many or a size class.

V gene: TRBV4-1
J gene: TRBJ2-7
clone size: few
D gene: -
CDR3 protein: CASSLIRSYEQYF
CDR3 DNA: TGCGCCAGCAGCCTCATTAGGAGCTACGAGCAGTACTTC

V gene: TRBV6-5
J gene: TRBJ1-1
clone size: few
D gene: -
CDR3 protein: CASTPTEVNTEAFF
CDR3 DNA: TGTGCCAGCACTCCGACGGAGGTGAACACTGAAGCTTTCTTT

V gene: TRBV7-8
J gene: TRBJ2-1
clone size: few
D gene: -
CDR3 protein: CASSPPLRLASVYNEQFF
CDR3 DNA: TGTGCCAGCAGCCCCCCCTTAAGGCTGGCTAGTGTCTACAATGAGCAGTTCTTC

V gene: TRBV6-1
J gene: TRBJ2-1
clone size: few
D gene: -
CDR3 protein: CASTGLSSYNEQFF
CDR3 DNA: TGTGCCAGCACTGGCCTGAGCTCCTACAATGAGCAGTTCTTC

V gene: TRBV4-3
J gene: TRBJ2-3
clone size: -
D gene: -
CDR3 protein: CASSQDRMGDTQYF
CDR3 DNA: TGCGCCAGCAGCCAAGATCGGATGGGGGATACGCAGTATTTT

V gene: TRBV4-1
J gene: TRBJ2-4
clone size: -
D gene: -
CDR3 protein: CASSQENGQLNIQYF
CDR3 DNA: TGCGCCAGCAGCCAAGAAAACGGACAGTTAAACATTCAGTACTTC

V gene: TRBV6-5
J gene: TRBJ1-1
clone size: -
D gene: -
CDR3 protein: CASRQGRQFKAFF
CDR3 DNA: TGTGCCAGCAGACAAGGTCGGCAGTTTAAAGCTTTCTTT

V gene: TRBV14
J gene: TRBJ1-3
clone size: few
D gene: TRBD1
CDR3 protein: CASSPGDRPHGNTIYF
CDR3 DNA: TGTGCCAGCAGCCCGGGGGACAGGCCTCATGGAAACACCATATATTTT

V gene: TRBV20-1
J gene: TRBJ1-1
clone size: -
D gene: TRBD1
CDR3 protein: CSARSLRDRGTEAFF
CDR3 DNA: TGCAGTGCTAGGAGTCTCCGGGACAGGGGCACTGAAGCTTTCTTT

V gene: TRBV12-3/TRBV12-4
J gene: TRBJ2-1
clone size: -
D gene: TRBD2
CDR3 protein: CASRLAGGNNEQFF
CDR3 DNA: TGTGCCAGCAGACTAGCGGGAGGGAACAATGAGCAGTTCTTC

V gene: TRBV19
J gene: TRBJ2-6
clone size: -
D gene: TRBD1
CDR3 protein: CASTWDSLSGANVLTF
CDR3 DNA: TGTGCCAGTACCTGGGACAGCCTATCTGGGGCCAACGTCCTGACTTTC

V gene: TRBV28
J gene: TRBJ2-7
clone size: -
D gene: -
CDR3 protein: CASTSEGDYEQYF
CDR3 DNA: TGTGCCAGCACCAGTGAAGGGGACTACGAGCAGTACTTC

V gene: TRBV7-6
J gene: TRBJ2-3
clone size: many
D gene: -
CDR3 protein: CASSLGAEPYTDTQYF
CDR3 DNA: TGTGCCAGCAGCTTAGGAGCGGAGCCATACACAGATACGCAGTATTTT

V gene: TRBV3-1
J gene: TRBJ1-4
clone size: -
D gene: TRBD1
CDR3 protein: CASSSTGAGNEKLFF
CDR3 DNA: TGTGCCAGCAGCTCAACAGGGGCGGGTAATGAAAAACTGTTTTTT

V gene: TRBV28
J gene: TRBJ1-1
clone size: -
D gene: -
CDR3 protein: CASRTEGNTEAFF
CDR3 DNA: TGTGCCAGCAGAACAGAAGGAAACACTGAAGCTTTCTTT

V gene: TRBV20-1
J gene: TRBJ1-3
clone size: -
D gene: -
CDR3 protein: CSASLRSGTTRNTIYF
CDR3 DNA: TGCAGTGCTAGCCTCAGATCCGGGACCACAAGAAACACCATATATTTT

V gene: TRBV11-2
J gene: TRBJ2-7
clone size: few
D gene: -
CDR3 protein: CASSPRRDGAYEQYF
CDR3 DNA: TGTGCCAGCAGCCCCAGGCGGGACGGAGCCTACGAGCAGTACTTC

V gene: TRBV6-1
J gene: TRBJ2-1
clone size: many
D gene: TRBD2
CDR3 protein: CASSPRTSGFLYNEQFF
CDR3 DNA: TGTGCCAGCAGTCCACGGACTAGCGGGTTCCTTTACAATGAGCAGTTCTTC

V gene: TRBV7-9
J gene: TRBJ1-2
clone size: many
D gene: -
CDR3 protein: CASSLEWDYGYTF
CDR3 DNA: TGTGCCAGCAGCTTAGAGTGGGACTATGGCTACACCTTC

V gene: TRBV10-2
J gene: TRBJ2-7
clone size: -
D gene: TRBD2
CDR3 protein: CASGGTSGPYEQYF
CDR3 DNA: TGCGCCAGCGGAGGGACTAGCGGACCCTACGAGCAGTACTTC

V gene: TRBV4-3
J gene: TRBJ2-3
clone size: -
D gene: TRBD2
CDR3 protein: CASSQVGTSGSHTQYF
CDR3 DNA: TGCGCCAGCAGCCAAGTAGGGACTAGCGGGAGCCATACGCAGTATTTT

V gene: TRBV7-2
J gene: TRBJ2-5
clone size: few
D gene: TRBD1
CDR3 protein: CASSFDRAETQYF
CDR3 DNA: TGTGCCAGCAGCTTCGACAGGGCGGAGACCCAGTACTTC